The following is a T cell receptor (beta chain) sequence with its context. Enrollees, 18 to 89 years old, lived in 24 US areas. These data originate in a study of blood T cell repertoires in COVID-19. In the study overall: The United States, Italy and Spain were the sources of the acute and convalescent COVID-19 samples. T cells, B-cell-depleted T cells, or PBMCs provided the cDNA or gDNA that served as material.

This CDR3 has 15 residues. Germline V gene data show CDR1 as MNHEY and CDR2 as SVGAGI. The V gene lost 4 bases and the J gene lost 0 bases, with 10 bases spanning the gap. Clones were sequenced by immunoSEQ multiplex PCR, and TCRdb holds only the in-frame ones, with some missing. The repertoire holds some 300,000 clones, with 90% as singletons. The V and J genes are TRBV6-5 and TRBJ1-3; tentative D call: TRBD1 (5 bases). This receptor was identified in a woman aged 18-29 years with acute COVID-19. Sequencing was carried out using PBMCs or T cells enriched from blood (not recorded which). CDR3 sequence (DNA): TGTGCCAGCAGTTCCGGGGGGATCTCTGGAAACACCATATATTTT. Its translation: CASSSGGISGNTIYF.